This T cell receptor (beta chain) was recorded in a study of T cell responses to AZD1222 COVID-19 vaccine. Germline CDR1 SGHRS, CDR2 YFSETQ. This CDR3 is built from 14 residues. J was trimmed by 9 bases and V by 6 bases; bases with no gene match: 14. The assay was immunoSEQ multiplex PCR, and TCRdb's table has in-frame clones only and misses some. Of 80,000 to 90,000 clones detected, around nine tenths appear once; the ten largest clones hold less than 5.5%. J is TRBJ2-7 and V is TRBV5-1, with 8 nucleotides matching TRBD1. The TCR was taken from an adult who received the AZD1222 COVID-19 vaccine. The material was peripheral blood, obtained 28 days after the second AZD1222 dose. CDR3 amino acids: CASTDPGQVSGQYF. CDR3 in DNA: TGCGCCAGCACCGATCCGGGACAGGTTAGTGGGCAGTACTTC.